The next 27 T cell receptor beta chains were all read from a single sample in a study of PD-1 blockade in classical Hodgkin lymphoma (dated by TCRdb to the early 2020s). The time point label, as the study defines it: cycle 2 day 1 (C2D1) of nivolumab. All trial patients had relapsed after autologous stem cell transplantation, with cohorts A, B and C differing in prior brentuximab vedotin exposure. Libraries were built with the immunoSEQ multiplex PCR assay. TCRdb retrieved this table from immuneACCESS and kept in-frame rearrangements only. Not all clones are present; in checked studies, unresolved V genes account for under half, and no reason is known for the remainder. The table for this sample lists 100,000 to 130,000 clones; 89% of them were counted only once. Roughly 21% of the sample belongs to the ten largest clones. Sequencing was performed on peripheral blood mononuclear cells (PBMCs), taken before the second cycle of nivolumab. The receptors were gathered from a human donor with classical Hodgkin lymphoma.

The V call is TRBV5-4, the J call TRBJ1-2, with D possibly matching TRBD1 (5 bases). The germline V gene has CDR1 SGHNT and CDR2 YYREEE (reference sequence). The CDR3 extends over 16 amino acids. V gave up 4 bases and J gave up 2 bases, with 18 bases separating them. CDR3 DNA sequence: TGTGCCAGCAGCCCCTGGGGAAGGGGCCAGAACTATGGCTACACCTTC. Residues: CASSPWGRGQNYGYTF.

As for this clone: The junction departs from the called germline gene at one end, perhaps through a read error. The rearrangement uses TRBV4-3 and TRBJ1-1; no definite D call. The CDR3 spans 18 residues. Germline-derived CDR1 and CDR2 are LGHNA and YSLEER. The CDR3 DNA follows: TGCGCCAGCAGTCAAGAAGAGGGTACGGCGGGGATGAACACTGAAGCTTTCTTT. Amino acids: CASSQEEGTAGMNTEAFF.

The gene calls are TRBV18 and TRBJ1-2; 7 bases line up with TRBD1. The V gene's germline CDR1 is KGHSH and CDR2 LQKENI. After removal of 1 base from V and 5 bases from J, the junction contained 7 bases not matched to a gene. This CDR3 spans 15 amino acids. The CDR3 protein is CASSPQGTEFYGYTF. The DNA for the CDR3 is TGTGCCAGCTCACCACAGGGGACAGAGTTTTATGGCTACACCTTC.

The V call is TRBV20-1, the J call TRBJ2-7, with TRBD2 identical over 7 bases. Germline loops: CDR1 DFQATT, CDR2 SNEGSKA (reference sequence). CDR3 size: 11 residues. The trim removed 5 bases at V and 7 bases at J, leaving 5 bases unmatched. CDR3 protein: CSAQNGGEQYF. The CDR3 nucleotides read TGCAGTGCTCAAAACGGGGGGGAGCAGTACTTC.

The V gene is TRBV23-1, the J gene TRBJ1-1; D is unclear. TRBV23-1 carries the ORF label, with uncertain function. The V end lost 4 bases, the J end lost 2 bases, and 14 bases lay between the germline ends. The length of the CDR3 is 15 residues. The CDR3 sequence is CASSPSGRINTEAFF. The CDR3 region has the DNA TGCGCCAGCAGTCCCTCCGGACGGATCAACACTGAAGCTTTCTTT.

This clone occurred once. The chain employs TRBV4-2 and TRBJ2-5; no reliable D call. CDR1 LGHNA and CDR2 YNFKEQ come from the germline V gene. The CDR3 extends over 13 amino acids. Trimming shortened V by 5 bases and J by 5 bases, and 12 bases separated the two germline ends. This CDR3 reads CASSSPPGETQYF. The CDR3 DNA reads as TGTGCCAGCAGCTCCCCTCCCGGGGAGACCCAGTACTTC.

The CDR3 DNA reads TGTGCCAGCAGCTTCGCCGGGGGGAGCACAGATACGCAGTATTTT. Translated: CASSFAGGSTDTQYF. The chain carries TRBV5-6 and TRBJ2-3; 7 bases align to TRBD2. The length of the CDR3 is 15 residues. V gave up 2 bases and J gave up 0 bases; unmatched junction bases: 3. CDR1 is SGHDT and CDR2 is YYEEEE in the germline V gene.

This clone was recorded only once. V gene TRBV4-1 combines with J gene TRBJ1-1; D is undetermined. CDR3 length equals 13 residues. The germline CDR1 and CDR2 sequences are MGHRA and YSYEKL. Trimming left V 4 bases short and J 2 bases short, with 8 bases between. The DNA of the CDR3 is TGCGCCAGCAGCCGTCAGGAAAACACTGAAGCTTTCTTT. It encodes CASSRQENTEAFF.

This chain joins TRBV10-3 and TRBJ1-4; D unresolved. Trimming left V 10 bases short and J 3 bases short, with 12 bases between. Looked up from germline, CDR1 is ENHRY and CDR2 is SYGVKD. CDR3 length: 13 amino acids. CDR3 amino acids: CATTRDPNEKLFF. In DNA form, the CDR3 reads TGTGCCACTACCCGGGATCCTAATGAAAAACTGTTTTTT.

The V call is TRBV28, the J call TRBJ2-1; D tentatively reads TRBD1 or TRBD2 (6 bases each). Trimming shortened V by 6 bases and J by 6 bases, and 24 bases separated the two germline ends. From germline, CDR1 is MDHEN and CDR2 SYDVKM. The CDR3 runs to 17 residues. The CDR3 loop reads CASSLTTRGPLGNEQFF. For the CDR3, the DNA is TGTGCCAGCAGCCTAACTACCCGGGGGCCCCTTGGCAATGAGCAGTTCTTC. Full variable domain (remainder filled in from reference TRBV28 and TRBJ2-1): DVKVTQSSRYLVKRTGEKVFLECVQDMDHENMFWYRQDPGLGLRLIYFSYDVKMKEKGDIPEGYSVSREKKERFSLILESASTNQTSMYLCASSLTTRGPLGNEQFFGPGTRLTVL.

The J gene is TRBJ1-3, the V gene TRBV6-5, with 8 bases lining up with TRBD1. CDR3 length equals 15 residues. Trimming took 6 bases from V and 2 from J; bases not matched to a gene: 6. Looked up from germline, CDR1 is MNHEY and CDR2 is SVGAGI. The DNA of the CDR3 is TGTGCCAGCAGCCGACAGGGGCAGGCTGGAAACACCATATATTTT. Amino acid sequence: CASSRQGQAGNTIYF.

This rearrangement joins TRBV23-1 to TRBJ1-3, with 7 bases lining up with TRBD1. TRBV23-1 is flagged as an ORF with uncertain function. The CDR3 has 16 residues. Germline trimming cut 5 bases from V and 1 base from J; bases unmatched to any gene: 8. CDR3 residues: CASSEQGGPSGNTIYF. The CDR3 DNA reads TGCGCCAGCAGTGAGCAGGGGGGGCCTTCTGGAAACACCATATATTTT.

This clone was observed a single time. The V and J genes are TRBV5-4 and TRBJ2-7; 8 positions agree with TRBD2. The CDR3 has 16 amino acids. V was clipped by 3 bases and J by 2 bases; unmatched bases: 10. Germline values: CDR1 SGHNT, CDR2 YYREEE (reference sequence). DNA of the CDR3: TGTGCCAGCAGCTCGGGGGGTAGCGGGGCCACCTACGAGCAGTACTTC. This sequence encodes CASSSGGSGATYEQYF.

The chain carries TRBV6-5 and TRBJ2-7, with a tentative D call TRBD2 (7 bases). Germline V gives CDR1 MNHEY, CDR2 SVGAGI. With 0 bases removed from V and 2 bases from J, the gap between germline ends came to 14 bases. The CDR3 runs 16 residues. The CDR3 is CASSYSGAGETYEQYF. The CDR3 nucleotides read TGTGCCAGCAGTTACTCGGGGGCGGGAGAAACCTACGAGCAGTACTTC.

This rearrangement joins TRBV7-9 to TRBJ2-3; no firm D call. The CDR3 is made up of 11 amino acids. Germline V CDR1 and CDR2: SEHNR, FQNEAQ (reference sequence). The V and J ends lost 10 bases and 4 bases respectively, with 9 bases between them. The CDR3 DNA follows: TGTGCCACCGCGTTAGCAGATACGCAGTATTTT. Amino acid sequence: CATALADTQYF. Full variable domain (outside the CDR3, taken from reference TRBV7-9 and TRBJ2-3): DTGVSQNPRHKITKRGQNVTFRCDPISEHNRLYWYRQTLGQGPEFLTYFQNEAQLEKSRLLSDRFSAERPKGSFSTLEIQRTEQGDSAMYLCATALADTQYFGPGTRLTVL.

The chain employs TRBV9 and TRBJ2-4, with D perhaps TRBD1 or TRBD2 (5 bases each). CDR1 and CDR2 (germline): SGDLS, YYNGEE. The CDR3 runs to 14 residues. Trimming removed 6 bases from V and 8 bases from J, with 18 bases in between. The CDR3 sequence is CASNEGPERDIQYF. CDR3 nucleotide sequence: TGTGCCAGCAATGAGGGACCTGAAAGGGACATTCAGTACTTC. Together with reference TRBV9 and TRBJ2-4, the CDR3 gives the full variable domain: DSGVTQTPKHLITATGQRVTLRCSPRSGDLSVYWYQQSLDQGLQFLIQYYNGEERAKGNILERFSAQQFPDLHSELNLSSLELGDSALYFCASNEGPERDIQYFGAGTRLSVL.

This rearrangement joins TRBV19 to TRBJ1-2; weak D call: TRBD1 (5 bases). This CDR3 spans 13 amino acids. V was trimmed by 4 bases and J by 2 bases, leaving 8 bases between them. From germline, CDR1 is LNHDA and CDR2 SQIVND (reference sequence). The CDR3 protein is CASSREGNYGYTF. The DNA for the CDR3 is TGTGCCAGTAGTAGGGAGGGGAACTATGGCTACACCTTC.

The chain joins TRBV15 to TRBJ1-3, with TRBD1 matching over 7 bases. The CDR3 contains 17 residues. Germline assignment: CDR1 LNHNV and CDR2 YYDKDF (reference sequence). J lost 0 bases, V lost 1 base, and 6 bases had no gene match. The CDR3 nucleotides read TGTGCCACCAGCAGAGGACAGGGCGCCTCCTCTGGAAACACCATATATTTT. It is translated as CATSRGQGASSGNTIYF.

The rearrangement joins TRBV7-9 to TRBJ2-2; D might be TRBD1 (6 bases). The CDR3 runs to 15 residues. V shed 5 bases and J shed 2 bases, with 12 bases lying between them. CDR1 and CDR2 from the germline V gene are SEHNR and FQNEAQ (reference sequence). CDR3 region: CASSTRDTNTGELFF. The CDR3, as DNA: TGTGCCAGCAGCACGAGGGACACCAACACCGGGGAGCTGTTTTTT.

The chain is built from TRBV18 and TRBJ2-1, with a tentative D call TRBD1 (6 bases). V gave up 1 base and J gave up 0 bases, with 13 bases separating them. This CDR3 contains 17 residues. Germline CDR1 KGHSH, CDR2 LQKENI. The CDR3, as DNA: TGTGCCAGCTCACCACGAGCAGGGGCTAGCTCCTACAATGAGCAGTTCTTC. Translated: CASSPRAGASSYNEQFF. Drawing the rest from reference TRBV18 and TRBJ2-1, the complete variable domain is NAGVMQNPRHLVRRRGQEARLRCSPMKGHSHVYWYRQLPEEGLKFMVYLQKENIIDESGMPKERFSAEFPKEGPSILRIQQVVRGDSAAYFCASSPRAGASSYNEQFFGPGTRLTVL.

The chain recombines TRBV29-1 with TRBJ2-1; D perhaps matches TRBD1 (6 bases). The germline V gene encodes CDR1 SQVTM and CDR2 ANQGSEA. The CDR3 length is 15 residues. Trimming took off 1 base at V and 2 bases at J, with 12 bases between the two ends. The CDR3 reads CSVEGGRGPYNEQFF. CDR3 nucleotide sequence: TGCAGCGTTGAAGGAGGCAGGGGCCCCTACAATGAGCAGTTCTTC.

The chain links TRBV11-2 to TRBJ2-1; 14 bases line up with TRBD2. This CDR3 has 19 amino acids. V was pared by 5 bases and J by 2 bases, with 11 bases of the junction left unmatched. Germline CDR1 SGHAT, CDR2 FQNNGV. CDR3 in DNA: TGTGCCAGCAGCCAAGTGGGGACTAGCGGGAGTATAACCTACAATGAGCAGTTCTTC. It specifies CASSQVGTSGSITYNEQFF.

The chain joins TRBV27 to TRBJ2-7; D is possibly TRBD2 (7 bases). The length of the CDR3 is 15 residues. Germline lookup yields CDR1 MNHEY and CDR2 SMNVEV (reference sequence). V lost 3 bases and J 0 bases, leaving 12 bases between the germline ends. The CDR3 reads CASSFGGGGSYEQYF. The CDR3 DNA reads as TGTGCCAGCAGTTTCGGGGGAGGGGGCTCCTACGAGCAGTACTTC.

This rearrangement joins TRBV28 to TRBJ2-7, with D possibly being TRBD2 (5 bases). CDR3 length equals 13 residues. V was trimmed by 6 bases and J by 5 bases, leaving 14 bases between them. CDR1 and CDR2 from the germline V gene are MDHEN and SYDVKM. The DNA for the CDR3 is TGTGCCAGCAGCTTAGTTTTCGGGGACGAGCAGTACTTC. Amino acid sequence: CASSLVFGDEQYF.

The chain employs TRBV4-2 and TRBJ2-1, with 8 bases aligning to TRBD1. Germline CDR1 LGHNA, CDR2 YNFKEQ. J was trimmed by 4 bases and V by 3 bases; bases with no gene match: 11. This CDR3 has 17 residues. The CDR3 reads CASSHHTDRGSYNEQFF. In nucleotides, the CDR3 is TGTGCCAGCAGCCACCATACCGACAGGGGTAGTTACAATGAGCAGTTCTTC.

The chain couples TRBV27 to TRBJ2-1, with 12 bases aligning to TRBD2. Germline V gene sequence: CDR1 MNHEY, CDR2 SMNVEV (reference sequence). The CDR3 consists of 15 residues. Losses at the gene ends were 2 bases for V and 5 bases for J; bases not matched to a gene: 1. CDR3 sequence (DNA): TGTGCCAGCAGTTTACGGACTAGCGGGGACAATGAGCAGTTCTTC. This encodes CASSLRTSGDNEQFF.

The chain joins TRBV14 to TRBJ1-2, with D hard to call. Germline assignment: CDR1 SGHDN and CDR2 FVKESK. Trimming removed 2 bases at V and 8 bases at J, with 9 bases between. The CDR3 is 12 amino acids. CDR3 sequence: CASSQYHQGYTF. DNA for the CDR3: TGTGCCAGCAGCCAATATCATCAAGGCTACACCTTC.